This T cell receptor (beta chain) stems from a study of shared clonotypes between healthy human individuals. On this clone itself: Its antigen is currently unknown.

V was pared by 4 bases and J by 7 bases, with 17 bases between. The CDR3 has 14 amino acids. Per the germline V gene, CDR1 is SGDLS and CDR2 is YYNGEE. Study conclusions and caveats: Naive CD4 clonotype sharing across four donors was around 5.5%.

Clones were sequenced by immunoSEQ multiplex PCR, and TCRdb holds only the in-frame ones, with some missing. The profile shows some 2,000,000 clones, 95% of them singletons. This chain links TRBV9 with TRBJ1-2, with D maybe TRBD1 (5 bases). The sequenced sample was naive CD4+ T cells sorted from blood. Subset given: CD45RA+ positively selected. The sequence came from a man aged 18-30 years in good health. CDR3 protein: CASSPDPGEGGYTF. The DNA for the CDR3 is TGTGCCAGCAGCCCCGACCCGGGGGAGGGTGGCTACACCTTC.